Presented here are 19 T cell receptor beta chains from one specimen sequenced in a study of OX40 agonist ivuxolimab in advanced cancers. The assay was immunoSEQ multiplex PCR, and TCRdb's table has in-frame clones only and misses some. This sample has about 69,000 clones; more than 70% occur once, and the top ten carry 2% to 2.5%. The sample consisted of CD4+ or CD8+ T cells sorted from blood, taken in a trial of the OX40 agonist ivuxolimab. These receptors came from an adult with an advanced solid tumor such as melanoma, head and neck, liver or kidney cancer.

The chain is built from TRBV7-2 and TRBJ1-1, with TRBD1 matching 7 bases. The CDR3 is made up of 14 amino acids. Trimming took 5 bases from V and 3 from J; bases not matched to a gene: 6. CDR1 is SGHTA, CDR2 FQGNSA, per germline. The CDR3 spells CASSRRQGDTEAFF. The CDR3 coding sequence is TGTGCCAGCAGCCGACGACAGGGTGACACTGAAGCTTTCTTT. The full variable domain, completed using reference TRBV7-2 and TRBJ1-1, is GAGVSQSPSNKVTEKGKDVELRCDPISGHTALYWYRQSLGQGLEFLIYFQGNSAPDKSGLPSDRFSAERTGGSVSTLTIQRTQQEDSAVYLCASSRRQGDTEAFFGQGTRLTVV.

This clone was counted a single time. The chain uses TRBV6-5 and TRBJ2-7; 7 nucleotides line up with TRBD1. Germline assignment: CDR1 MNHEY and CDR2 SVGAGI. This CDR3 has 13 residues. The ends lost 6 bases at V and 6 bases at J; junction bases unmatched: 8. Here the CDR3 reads CASSRTGFGEQYF. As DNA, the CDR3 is TGTGCCAGCAGCAGGACAGGATTTGGCGAGCAGTACTTC.

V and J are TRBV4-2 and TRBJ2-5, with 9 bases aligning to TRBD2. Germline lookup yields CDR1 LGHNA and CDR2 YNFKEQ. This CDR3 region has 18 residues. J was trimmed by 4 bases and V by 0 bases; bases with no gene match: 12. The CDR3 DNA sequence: TGTGCCAGCAGCCAAGATGAGGAGCGGGGGGCCGTGGGAGAGACCCAGTACTTC. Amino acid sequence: CASSQDEERGAVGETQYF.

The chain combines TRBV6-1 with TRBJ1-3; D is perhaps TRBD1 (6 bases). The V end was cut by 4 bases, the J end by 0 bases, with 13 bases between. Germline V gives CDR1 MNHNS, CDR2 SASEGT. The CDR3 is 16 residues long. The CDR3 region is CASSADRKGSGNTIYF. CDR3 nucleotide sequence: TGTGCCAGCAGTGCTGACAGGAAGGGCTCTGGAAACACCATATATTTT.

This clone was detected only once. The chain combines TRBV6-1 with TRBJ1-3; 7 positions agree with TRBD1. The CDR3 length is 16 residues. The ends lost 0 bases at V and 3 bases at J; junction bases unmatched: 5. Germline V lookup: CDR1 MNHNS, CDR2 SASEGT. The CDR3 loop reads CASSEAGTELGNTIYF. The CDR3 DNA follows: TGTGCCAGCAGTGAAGCCGGGACAGAACTTGGAAACACCATATATTTT.

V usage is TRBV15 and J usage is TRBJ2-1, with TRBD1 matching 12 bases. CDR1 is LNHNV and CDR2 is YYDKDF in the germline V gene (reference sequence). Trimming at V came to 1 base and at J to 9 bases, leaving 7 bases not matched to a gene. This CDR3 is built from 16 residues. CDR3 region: CATSRASGTGGGEQFF. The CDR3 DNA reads TGTGCCACCAGCAGAGCCTCCGGGACAGGGGGCGGTGAGCAGTTCTTC. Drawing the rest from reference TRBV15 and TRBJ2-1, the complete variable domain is DAMVIQNPRYQVTQFGKPVTLSCSQTLNHNVMYWYQQKSSQAPKLLFHYYDKDFNNEADTPDNFQSRRPNTSFCFLDIRSPGLGDTAMYLCATSRASGTGGGEQFFGPGTRLTVL.

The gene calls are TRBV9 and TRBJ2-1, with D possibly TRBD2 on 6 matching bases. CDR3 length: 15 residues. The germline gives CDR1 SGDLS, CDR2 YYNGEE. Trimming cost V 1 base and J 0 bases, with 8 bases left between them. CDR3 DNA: TGTGCCAGCAGCGTACTGACTAGCTCCTACAATGAGCAGTTCTTC. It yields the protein CASSVLTSSYNEQFF. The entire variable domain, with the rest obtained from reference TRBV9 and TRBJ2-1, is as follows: DSGVTQTPKHLITATGQRVTLRCSPRSGDLSVYWYQQSLDQGLQFLIQYYNGEERAKGNILERFSAQQFPDLHSELNLSSLELGDSALYFCASSVLTSSYNEQFFGPGTRLTVL.

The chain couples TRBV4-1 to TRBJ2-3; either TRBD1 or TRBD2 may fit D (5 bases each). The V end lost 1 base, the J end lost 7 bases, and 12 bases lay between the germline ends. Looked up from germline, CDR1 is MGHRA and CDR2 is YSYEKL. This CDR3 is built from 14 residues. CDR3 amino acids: CASSQGGSENTQYF. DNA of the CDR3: TGCGCCAGCAGCCAAGGGGGGTCCGAGAATACGCAGTATTTT.

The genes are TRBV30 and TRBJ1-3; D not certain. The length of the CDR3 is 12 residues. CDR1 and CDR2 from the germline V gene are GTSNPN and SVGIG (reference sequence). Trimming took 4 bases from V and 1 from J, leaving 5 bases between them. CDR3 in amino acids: CAWTQSGNTIYF. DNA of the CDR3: TGTGCCTGGACTCAATCTGGAAACACCATATATTTT.

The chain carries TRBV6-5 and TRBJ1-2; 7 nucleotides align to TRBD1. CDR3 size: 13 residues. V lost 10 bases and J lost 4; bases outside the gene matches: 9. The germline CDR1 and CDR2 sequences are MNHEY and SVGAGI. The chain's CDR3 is CATVDREIYGYTF. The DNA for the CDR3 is TGTGCCACCGTTGACAGGGAAATCTATGGCTACACCTTC.

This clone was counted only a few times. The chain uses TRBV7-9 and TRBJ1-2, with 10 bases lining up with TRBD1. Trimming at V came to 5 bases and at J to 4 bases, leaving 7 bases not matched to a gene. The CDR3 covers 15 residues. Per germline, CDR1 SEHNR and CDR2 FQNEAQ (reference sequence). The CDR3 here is CASSAGTGEGYGYTF. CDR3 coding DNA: TGTGCCAGCAGCGCAGGGACAGGGGAAGGCTATGGCTACACCTTC.

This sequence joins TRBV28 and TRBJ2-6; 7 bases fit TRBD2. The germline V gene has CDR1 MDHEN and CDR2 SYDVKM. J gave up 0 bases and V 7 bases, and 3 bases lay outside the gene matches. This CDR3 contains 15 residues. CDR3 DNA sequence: TGTGCCAGCATGGGGGGGAACTCTGGGGCCAACGTCCTGACTTTC. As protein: CASMGGNSGANVLTF.

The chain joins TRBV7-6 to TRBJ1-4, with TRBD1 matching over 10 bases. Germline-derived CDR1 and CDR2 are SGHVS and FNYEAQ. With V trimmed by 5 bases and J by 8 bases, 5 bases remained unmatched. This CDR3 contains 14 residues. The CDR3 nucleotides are TGTGCCAGCAGCCGACAGGGGGCCCGCGAAAAACTGTTTTTT. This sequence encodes CASSRQGAREKLFF.

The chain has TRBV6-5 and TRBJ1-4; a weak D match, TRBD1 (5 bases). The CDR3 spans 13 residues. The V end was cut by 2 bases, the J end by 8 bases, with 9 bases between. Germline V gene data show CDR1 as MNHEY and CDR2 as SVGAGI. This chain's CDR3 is CASSYRGGEKLFF. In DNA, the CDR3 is TGTGCCAGCAGTTACAGGGGAGGGGAAAAACTGTTTTTT.

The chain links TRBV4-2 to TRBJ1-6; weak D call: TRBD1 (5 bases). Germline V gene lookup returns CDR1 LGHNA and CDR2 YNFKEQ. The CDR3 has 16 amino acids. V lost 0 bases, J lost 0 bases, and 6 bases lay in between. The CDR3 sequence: CASSQEDSSYNSPLHF. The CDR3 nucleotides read TGTGCCAGCAGCCAAGAAGACAGCTCCTATAATTCACCCCTCCACTTT.

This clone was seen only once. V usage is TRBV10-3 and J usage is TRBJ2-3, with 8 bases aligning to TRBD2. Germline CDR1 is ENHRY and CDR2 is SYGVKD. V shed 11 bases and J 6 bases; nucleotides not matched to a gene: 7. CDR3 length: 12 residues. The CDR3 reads CALGGGLDTQYF. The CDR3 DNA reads TGTGCCCTCGGGGGGGGCCTCGATACGCAGTATTTT.

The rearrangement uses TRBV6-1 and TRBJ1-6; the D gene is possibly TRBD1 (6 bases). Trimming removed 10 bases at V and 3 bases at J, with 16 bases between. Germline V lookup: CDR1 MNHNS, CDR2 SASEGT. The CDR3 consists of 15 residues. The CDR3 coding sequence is TGTGCCATCTTACCCACAGGGATCTATAATTCACCCCTCCACTTT. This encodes CAILPTGIYNSPLHF.

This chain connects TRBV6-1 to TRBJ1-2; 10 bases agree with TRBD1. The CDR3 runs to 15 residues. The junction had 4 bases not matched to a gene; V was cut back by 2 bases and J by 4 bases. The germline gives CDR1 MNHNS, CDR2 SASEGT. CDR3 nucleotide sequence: TGTGCCAGCAGTGAATTGGACAGGGGGATCTATGGCTACACCTTC. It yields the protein CASSELDRGIYGYTF.

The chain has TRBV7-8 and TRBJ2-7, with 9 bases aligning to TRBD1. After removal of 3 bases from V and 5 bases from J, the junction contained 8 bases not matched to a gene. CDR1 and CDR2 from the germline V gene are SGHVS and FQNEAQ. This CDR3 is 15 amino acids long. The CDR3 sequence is CASSFQRTGDNEQYF. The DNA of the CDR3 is TGTGCCAGCAGCTTTCAAAGGACAGGGGATAACGAGCAGTACTTC.